The 13 T cell receptor beta chains presented below share a single source sample, sequenced in a study of CD8+ T cells in alopecia areata. Extraction of RNA preceded its reverse transcription into cDNA, which served as the sequencing template. Produced via immunoSEQ multiplex PCR; TCRdb's table is partial and in-frame only. The sample lists about 110,000 clones, 55% to 75% occurring once. Sequences were obtained from CD8+ T cells sorted from blood. Every receptor here comes from a human donor in good health.

V is TRBV28 and J is TRBJ2-2; D unclear. V dropped 3 bases and J dropped 7 bases, with 6 bases sitting between them. The CDR3 is made up of 12 amino acids. CDR1 MDHEN and CDR2 SYDVKM come from the germline V gene. The CDR3 region has the DNA TGTGCCAGCAGTTTTTTGTACGGGGAGCTGTTTTTT. This encodes CASSFLYGELFF.

The rearrangement joins TRBV6-5 to TRBJ2-1; 8 bases match TRBD1. Germline CDR1 reads MNHEY; CDR2 reads SVGAGI. The CDR3 consists of 16 residues. Trimming cost V 4 bases and J 0 bases; bases outside gene matches: 5. The CDR3 sequence: CASSSGQGSSYNEQFF. The CDR3 region has the DNA TGTGCCAGCAGTTCTGGACAGGGAAGCTCCTACAATGAGCAGTTCTTC.

This clone was detected only a few times. Germline is not matched at one junction end, which may reflect a read error. The chain links TRBV4-3 to TRBJ2-7; TRBD1 aligns across 9 bases. The CDR3 is made up of 12 amino acids. CDR1 is LGHNA, CDR2 YSLEER, per germline. The DNA of the CDR3 is TGCGCCAGCAGCCAAGTCGGACAGGGGCCGCTCTTC. Residues: CASSQVGQGPLF.

The J gene is TRBJ2-3, the V gene TRBV27; TRBD2 matches at 10 bases. The CDR3 spans 16 residues. CDR1 MNHEY and CDR2 SMNVEV come from the germline V gene (reference sequence). V lost 5 bases and J lost 9; bases outside the gene matches: 14. The CDR3: CASSPAGSGGESTQYF. The CDR3 region has the DNA TGTGCCAGCAGTCCCGCTGGGAGCGGGGGGGAGTCGACGCAGTATTTT.

The chain links TRBV2 to TRBJ2-2, with D possibly being TRBD2 (6 bases). V gave up 3 bases and J gave up 5 bases, with 19 bases separating them. The V gene's germline CDR1 is SNHLY and CDR2 FYNNEI. The CDR3 has 17 amino acids. The CDR3 DNA follows: TGTGCCAGCAGTGATGGCTTGGGCGGGGTGATGACCGGGGAGCTGTTTTTT. This codes for CASSDGLGGVMTGELFF.

The genes are TRBV5-6 and TRBJ2-4, with D hard to call. Trimming left V 2 bases short and J 1 base short, with 10 bases between. This CDR3 region has 15 residues. Germline V CDR1 and CDR2: SGHDT, YYEEEE. CDR3 in amino acids: CASSFPFLAKNIQYF. DNA for the CDR3: TGTGCCAGCAGCTTCCCGTTCCTGGCCAAAAACATTCAGTACTTC.

The chain is built from TRBV4-3 and TRBJ2-3; 11 positions agree with TRBD1. J was trimmed by 8 bases and V by 0 bases; bases with no gene match: 10. Germline loops: CDR1 LGHNA, CDR2 YSLEER. There are 17 residues in the CDR3. The CDR3 region has the DNA TGCGCCAGCAGCCAAGAGGAGAGGACAGGGGGCTCCCTTACGCAGTATTTT. It translates to CASSQEERTGGSLTQYF.

V usage is TRBV29-1 and J usage is TRBJ2-7, with D possibly TRBD1 on 7 matching bases. Germline values: CDR1 SQVTM, CDR2 ANQGSEA. V lost 1 base and J 0 bases, leaving 16 bases between the germline ends. The CDR3 runs to 16 residues. CDR3 sequence reads: CSVEAGEKGASYEQYF. The CDR3 nucleotides are TGCAGCGTTGAAGCGGGGGAGAAGGGGGCCTCCTACGAGCAGTACTTC.

The V and J genes are TRBV28 and TRBJ2-1; TRBD2 matches 8 bases. The CDR3 sequence is 15 residues long. V lost 6 bases, J lost 3 bases, and 7 bases stayed unmatched. CDR1 and CDR2 (germline): MDHEN, SYDVKM. The CDR3 here is CASSLASGGYNEQFF. As DNA, the CDR3 is TGTGCCAGCAGCCTAGCCAGCGGGGGCTACAATGAGCAGTTCTTC.

The V and J genes are TRBV30 and TRBJ2-3; weak D call: TRBD1 (5 bases). The CDR3 contains 13 residues. The germline gives CDR1 GTSNPN, CDR2 SVGIG (reference sequence). Trimming shortened V by 5 bases and J by 4 bases, and 13 bases separated the two germline ends. CDR3 region: CAWEQVISDTQYF. The CDR3 coding sequence is TGTGCCTGGGAACAGGTAATCTCAGATACGCAGTATTTT.

This clone was picked up a small number of times. The V gene is TRBV6-1, the J gene TRBJ1-3; D ambiguous. The V gene's germline CDR1 is MNHNS and CDR2 SASEGT. Trimming took 1 base from V and 1 from J, leaving 14 bases between them. This CDR3 spans 17 amino acids. The CDR3 DNA reads as TGTGCCAGCAGTGAAGAGGACGGGGTTGCGTCTGGAAACACCATATATTTT. Amino acids: CASSEEDGVASGNTIYF.

The chain combines TRBV13 with TRBJ2-7; 9 bases map to TRBD1. CDR3 size: 14 residues. V trimming: 3 bases; J trimming: 5 bases; junction bases outside the gene matches: 5. Germline V lookup: CDR1 PRHDT, CDR2 FYEKMQ (reference sequence). DNA of the CDR3: TGTGCCAGCAGCTTGGGGACAGGGAGCCACGAGCAGTACTTC. This codes for CASSLGTGSHEQYF.

This chain uses TRBV5-6 with TRBJ2-7; tentatively, D is TRBD1 (6 bases). The CDR3 is 13 amino acids. Germline-derived CDR1 and CDR2 are SGHDT and YYEEEE. V lost 2 bases and J 3 bases, leaving 9 bases between the germline ends. DNA of the CDR3: TGTGCCAGCAGCTTCACAGGGAACTACGAGCAGTACTTC. It translates to CASSFTGNYEQYF.